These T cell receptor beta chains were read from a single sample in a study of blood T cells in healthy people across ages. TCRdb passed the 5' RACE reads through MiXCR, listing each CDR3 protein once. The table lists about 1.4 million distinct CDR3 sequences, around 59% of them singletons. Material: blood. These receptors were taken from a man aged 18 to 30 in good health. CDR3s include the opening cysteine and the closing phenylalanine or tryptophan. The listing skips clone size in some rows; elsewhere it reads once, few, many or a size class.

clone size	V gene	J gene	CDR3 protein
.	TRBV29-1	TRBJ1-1	CSVGVSGGTEAFF
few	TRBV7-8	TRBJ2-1	CASSFGQGALNEQFF
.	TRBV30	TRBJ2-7	CAGSRAYEQYF
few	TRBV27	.	CASSSPWTSGSEQYF
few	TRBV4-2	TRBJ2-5	CASSQDRGPETQYF
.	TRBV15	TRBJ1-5	CATSKDRPNQPQHF
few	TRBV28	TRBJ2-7	CASSPGWGSYEQYF
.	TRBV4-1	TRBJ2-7	CASSQDEGGDEQYF
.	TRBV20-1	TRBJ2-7	CSALDLLGTSYEQYF
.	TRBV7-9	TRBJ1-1	CASSLGSQGREAFF
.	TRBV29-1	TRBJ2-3	CSVGAGTDTQYF
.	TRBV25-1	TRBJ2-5	CASSGGAQGLGETQYF
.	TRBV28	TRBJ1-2	CASSLIRTGLFYGYTF
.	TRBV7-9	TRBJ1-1	CASSLGGLGTEAFF
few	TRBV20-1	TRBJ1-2	CSPRGVGDYGYTF
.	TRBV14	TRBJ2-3	CASSLLTSGVQDTQYF
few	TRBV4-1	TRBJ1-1	CASSPEGGLAEAFF
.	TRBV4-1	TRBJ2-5	CASSQDPQTSGIQETQYF
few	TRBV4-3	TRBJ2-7	CASSQDSYGRAYEQYF
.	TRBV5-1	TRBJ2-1	CASSADIGVRVDEQFF
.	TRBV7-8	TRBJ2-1	CASSFAGLAYNNEQFF
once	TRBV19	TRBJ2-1	CASNSLAGSYNEQFF
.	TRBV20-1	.	CSAIRDRAGYEQYF
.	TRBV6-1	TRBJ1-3	CAWGDLSKRNTIYF
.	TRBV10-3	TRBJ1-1	CAIIGNTEAFF
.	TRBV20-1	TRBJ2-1	CSARDLLANEQFF
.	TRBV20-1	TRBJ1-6	CSAREGSRHLSSYNSPLHF
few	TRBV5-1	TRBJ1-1	CASSGINTEAFF
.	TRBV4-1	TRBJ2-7	CASSQETVREQYF
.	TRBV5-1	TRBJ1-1	CASRLGRETEAFF
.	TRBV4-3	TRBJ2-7	CASSQDEQACEQYF
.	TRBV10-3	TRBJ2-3	CAIRHRVTDTQYF
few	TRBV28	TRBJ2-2	CASSHGTANTGELFF
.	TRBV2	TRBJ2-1	CASMVGGYNEQFF
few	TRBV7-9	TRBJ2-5	CASSSPGLAEETQYF
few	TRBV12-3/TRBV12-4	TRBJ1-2	CASSTGPDGYTF
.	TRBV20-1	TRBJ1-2	CSARDSRGWGGGYTF
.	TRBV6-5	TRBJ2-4	CASSFTSGVLAKNIQYF
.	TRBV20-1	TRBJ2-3	CSASAAGLGSSTDTQYF
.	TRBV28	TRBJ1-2	CASSRELGLYGYTF
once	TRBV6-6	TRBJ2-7	CASNGQGYEQYF
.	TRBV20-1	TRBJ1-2	CSARGELSGGYTF
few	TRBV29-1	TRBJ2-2	CSVWNRTVNTGELFF